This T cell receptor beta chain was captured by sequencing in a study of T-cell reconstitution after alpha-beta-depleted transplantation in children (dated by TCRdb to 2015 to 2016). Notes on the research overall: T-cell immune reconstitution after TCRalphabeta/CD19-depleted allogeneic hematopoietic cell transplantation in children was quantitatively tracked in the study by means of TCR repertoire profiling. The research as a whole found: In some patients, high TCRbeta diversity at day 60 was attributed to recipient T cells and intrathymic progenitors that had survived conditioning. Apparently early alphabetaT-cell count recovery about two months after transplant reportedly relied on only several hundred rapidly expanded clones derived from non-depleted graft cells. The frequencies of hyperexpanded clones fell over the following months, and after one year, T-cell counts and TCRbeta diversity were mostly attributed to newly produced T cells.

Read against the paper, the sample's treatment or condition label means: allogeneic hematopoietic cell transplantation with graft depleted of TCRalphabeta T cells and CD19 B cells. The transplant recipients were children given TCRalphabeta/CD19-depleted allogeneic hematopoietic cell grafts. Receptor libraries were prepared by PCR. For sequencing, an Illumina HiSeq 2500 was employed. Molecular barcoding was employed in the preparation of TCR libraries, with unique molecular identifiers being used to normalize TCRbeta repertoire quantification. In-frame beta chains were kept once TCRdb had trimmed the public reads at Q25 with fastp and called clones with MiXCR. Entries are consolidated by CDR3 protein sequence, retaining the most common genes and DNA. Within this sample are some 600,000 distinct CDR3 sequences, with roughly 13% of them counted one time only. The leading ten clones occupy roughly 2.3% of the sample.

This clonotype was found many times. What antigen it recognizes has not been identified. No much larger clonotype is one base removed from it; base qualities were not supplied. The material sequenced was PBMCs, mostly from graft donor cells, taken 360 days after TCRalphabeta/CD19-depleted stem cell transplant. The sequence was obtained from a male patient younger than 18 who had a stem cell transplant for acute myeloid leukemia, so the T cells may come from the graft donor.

This receptor carries the CDR3 CASSLGLAGSSYNEQFF. The sequence in DNA is TGTGCCAGCAGCTTAGGGCTAGCGGGCTCCTCCTACAATGAGCAGTTCTTC. The sequence is built from TRBV7-3 and TRBJ2-1, and 8 junction bases match TRBD2. The CDR3 sequence holds 17 residues, the cysteine and phenylalanine included. This entry keeps only the CDR3 DNA: 51 bases, framed from base 1. According to the germline V gene, CDR1 reads SGHTA and CDR2 reads FQGTGA. Trimmed from V: 2 bases; trimmed from J: 0 bases; junction bases lacking a gene match: 6.